This T cell receptor beta chain was recorded in a study of OX40 agonist ivuxolimab in advanced cancers. Broader study findings: Relative to CD4+, CD8+ T cells held more expanded clones on average.

The method was immunoSEQ multiplex PCR; TCRdb's version includes in-frame clones alone and lacks a portion of them. The repertoire holds tens of thousands of clones, roughly 90% seen once, with 10% in the top ten. With 1 base clipped from V and 7 bases from J, the junction kept 4 bases outside the gene matches. Germline-derived CDR1 and CDR2 are SGHTS and YDEGEE. CDR3 length: 13 residues. Details on this clone: As yet, its antigen is unknown.

The receptor comes from an adult with an advanced solid tumor such as melanoma, head and neck, liver or kidney cancer. The sample was CD4+ or CD8+ T cells sorted from blood, taken in a trial of the OX40 agonist ivuxolimab. This chain links TRBV5-8 with TRBJ1-1; 7 nucleotides line up with TRBD1. DNA for the CDR3: TGTGCCAGCAGCTTGTCAGGGGGGGATGAAGCTTTCTTT. It translates to CASSLSGGDEAFF.